The source of this T cell receptor beta chain is a study of cytomegalovirus exposure and HLA in healthy donors. With 60 Vbeta and 13 Jbeta primers, the PCR was carried out. Clones were sequenced by immunoSEQ multiplex PCR, and TCRdb holds only the in-frame ones, with some missing. The sample has approximately 70,000 clones, roughly 79% seen once; the top ten hold 5.5% to 7.5%. This clone was observed once. The specimen sequenced was PBMCs. The origin of this receptor is a man over 45 in good health and CMV-seronegative.

The CDR3 region has the DNA TGTGCCAGCAGTGAGAGGCCCAGGGGGCAAACAGATACGCAGTATTTT. The encoded protein is CASSERPRGQTDTQYF. The rearrangement links TRBV2 to TRBJ2-3; the match to TRBD1 covers 8 bases. The CDR3 extends over 16 amino acids. V dropped 3 bases and J dropped 3; count of bases not matched to a gene: 8. Germline V lookup: CDR1 SNHLY, CDR2 FYNNEI.